The 32 T cell receptor beta chains below all came from one sample that was sequenced in a study of identical twins. Each CDR3 protein is one row after TCRdb ran MiXCR on the 5' RACE reads. There are about 250,000 distinct CDR3 sequences in the sample; about 8.9% occur only once, and over 2.5% lies in the top ten. The same data also went into a second study, on yellow fever vaccine responses in identical twins.

The source material was CD8+ T cells sorted from blood. The receptors originated from a woman aged 18-29 years in good health.

The chain recombines TRBV4-1 with TRBJ1-1; unclear D gene. The CDR3 has 14 residues. Germline lookup yields CDR1 MGHRA and CDR2 YSYEKL. Trimming shortened V by 0 bases and J by 1 base, and 6 bases separated the two germline ends. DNA of the CDR3: TGCGCCAGCAGCCAAGAGGAGAGGAACACTGAAGCTTTCTTT. It is translated as CASSQEERNTEAFF.

The rearrangement uses TRBV7-2 and TRBJ2-7, with a possible D match to TRBD2 (6 bases). Trimming stripped 3 bases from V and 0 bases from J, with 12 bases between. The CDR3 consists of 15 residues. Germline values: CDR1 SGHTA, CDR2 FQGNSA. The DNA for the CDR3 is TGTGCCAGCAGCTTTTTCGCGGGGTCCTCCTACGAGCAGTACTTC. This sequence encodes CASSFFAGSSYEQYF.

This clonotype was counted a few times. This chain joins TRBV7-9 and TRBJ2-7; 7 nucleotides line up with TRBD1. The germline V gene encodes CDR1 SEHNR and CDR2 FQNEAQ (reference sequence). This CDR3 is built from 11 residues. V shed 4 bases and J 7 bases; nucleotides not matched to a gene: 1. In DNA form, the CDR3 reads TGTGCCAGCAGCTGGACAGGAGAGCAGTACTTC. This translates into CASSWTGEQYF.

The chain recombines TRBV29-1 with TRBJ2-7, with D tentatively TRBD1 or TRBD2 (5 bases each). The CDR3 sequence is 12 residues long. Germline CDR1 SQVTM, CDR2 ANQGSEA. V was pared by 0 bases and J by 5 bases, with 8 bases between. The DNA of the CDR3 is TGCAGCGTTGAAGAGGGGGTCAACGAGCAGTACTTC. Its translation is CSVEEGVNEQYF.

This clonotype was counted only a few times. V is TRBV7-9 and J is TRBJ2-7; 9 positions match TRBD2. This CDR3 has 14 amino acids. V shed 5 bases and J 0 bases; nucleotides not matched to a gene: 2. Germline V gene data show CDR1 as SEHNR and CDR2 as FQNEAQ (reference sequence). The CDR3, as DNA: TGTGCCAGCAGCACTAGCGGGCTCTCCTACGAGCAGTACTTC. It specifies CASSTSGLSYEQYF. Complete variable domain (other parts from reference TRBV7-9 and TRBJ2-7): DTGVSQNPRHKITKRGQNVTFRCDPISEHNRLYWYRQTLGQGPEFLTYFQNEAQLEKSRLLSDRFSAERPKGSFSTLEIQRTEQGDSAMYLCASSTSGLSYEQYFGPGTRLTVT.

There are many counts of this clonotype. The chain joins TRBV29-1 to TRBJ2-1; no reliable D call. CDR1 is SQVTM and CDR2 is ANQGSEA in the germline V gene. There are 12 residues in the CDR3. Trimming left V 7 bases short and J 0 bases short, with 7 bases between. The DNA for the CDR3 is TGCAGCGCCCCGACCTCCTACAATGAGCAGTTCTTC. This translates into CSAPTSYNEQFF.

This clonotype showed up just a few times. The genes are TRBV27 and TRBJ2-2; TRBD2 aligns across 10 bases. Germline values: CDR1 MNHEY, CDR2 SMNVEV (reference sequence). This CDR3 contains 14 residues. J was trimmed by 3 bases and V by 11 bases; bases with no gene match: 6. The CDR3 loop reads CAGRTSGYTGELFF. The CDR3 DNA follows: TGTGCCGGAAGGACTAGCGGTTACACCGGGGAGCTGTTTTTT.

This clonotype was observed many times. This sequence joins TRBV4-2 and TRBJ1-5; weak D call: TRBD1 (5 bases). The CDR3 is 15 amino acids. CDR1 and CDR2 from the germline V gene are LGHNA and YNFKEQ. V dropped 0 bases and J dropped 1 base, with 7 bases sitting between them. The chain's CDR3 is CASSQEGGSNQPQHF. The CDR3 DNA is TGTGCCAGCAGCCAAGAGGGGGGAAGCAATCAGCCCCAGCATTTT.

This clonotype occurred a few times. This rearrangement joins TRBV20-1 to TRBJ2-3; 11 bases agree with TRBD2. Germline V gene data show CDR1 as DFQATT and CDR2 as SNEGSKA (reference sequence). Trimming cost V 4 bases and J 4 bases; bases outside gene matches: 7. The CDR3 is made up of 15 amino acids. The CDR3 coding sequence is TGCAGTGCTACCAACTCACTAGCGGGGGCAGATACGCAGTATTTT. Translating gives CSATNSLAGADTQYF.

The chain recombines TRBV29-1 with TRBJ1-2; possible D gene TRBD1, 5 bases. The V gene lost 5 bases and the J gene lost 8 bases, with 15 bases spanning the gap. CDR1 SQVTM and CDR2 ANQGSEA come from the germline V gene. The CDR3 sequence is 12 residues long. The DNA for the CDR3 is TGCAGCGTTATCGGGGCTCATGGGGGCTACACCTTC. Its protein product is CSVIGAHGGYTF.

The chain uses TRBV28 and TRBJ2-7, with D possibly matching TRBD1 (5 bases). V gave up 5 bases and J gave up 1 base, with 9 bases separating them. The CDR3 contains 13 residues. Looked up from germline, CDR1 is MDHEN and CDR2 is SYDVKM. CDR3 sequence reads: CASSTRVSYEQYF. CDR3 coding DNA: TGTGCCAGCAGTACCAGGGTTTCCTACGAGCAGTACTTC.

About this clonotype: The junction does not match germline at one end; this may be a read error. The gene calls are TRBV6-1 and TRBJ2-5; TRBD1 aligns across 7 bases. The CDR3 has 14 residues. Germline CDR1 and CDR2: MNHNS and SASEGT. CDR3 nucleotides: TGTGCCAGCAGCCCGACAGGGACCCAAGGGACCCAGTACTTC. Translated: CASSPTGTQGTQYF.

The sample holds many counts of this clonotype. This chain joins TRBV7-2 and TRBJ1-1; no clear D gene. V was shortened by 1 base and J by 1 base, with 4 bases between the two germline ends. The germline V gene has CDR1 SGHTA and CDR2 FQGNSA. CDR3 length equals 13 residues. CDR3 sequence reads: CASSLEPNTEAFF. CDR3 sequence (DNA): TGTGCCAGCAGCTTAGAACCGAACACTGAAGCTTTCTTT.

This clonotype occurred a few times. The chain is built from TRBV11-3 and TRBJ2-1; 9 bases agree with TRBD2. This CDR3 has 17 residues. Trimming took 5 bases from V and 10 from J; bases not matched to a gene: 18. The germline CDR1 and CDR2 sequences are SGHNT and YENEEA. The CDR3 reads CASSPRSGTSKTTEQFF. The CDR3 DNA reads TGTGCCAGCAGCCCTAGATCCGGGACTAGCAAAACCACGGAGCAGTTCTTC.

This clonotype has just a few counts. The V gene is TRBV20-1, the J gene TRBJ2-3; 10 nucleotides agree with TRBD2. There are 16 residues in the CDR3. In germline, CDR1 is DFQATT, CDR2 SNEGSKA (reference sequence). V shed 0 bases and J 6 bases; nucleotides not matched to a gene: 9. The CDR3 nucleotides are TGCAGTGCTAGAGATTTTGAGTCTAGCGGGAGTGATACGCAGTATTTT. Translating it yields CSARDFESSGSDTQYF.

The rearrangement joins TRBV11-1 to TRBJ2-5; D is perhaps TRBD2 (5 bases). Between the trimmed V and J ends, which lost 5 bases and 5 bases, there was a span of 27 bases. This CDR3 has 18 amino acids. The germline V gene has CDR1 SGHAT and CDR2 FQDESV (reference sequence). For the CDR3, the DNA is TGTGCCAGCAGCCCCCGACCGACTATTTCCTTCCTGGGGGAGACCCAGTACTTC. It encodes CASSPRPTISFLGETQYF. Variable domain in full (rest from reference TRBV11-1 and TRBJ2-5): EAEVAQSPRYKITEKSQAVAFWCDPISGHATLYWYRQILGQGPELLVQFQDESVVDDSQLPKDRFSAERLKGVDSTLKIQPAELGDSAMYLCASSPRPTISFLGETQYFGPGTRLLVL.

This clonotype has at least ten counts. The V call is TRBV7-9, the J call TRBJ2-7, with TRBD1 identical over 7 bases. The V gene's germline CDR1 is SEHNR and CDR2 FQNEAQ (reference sequence). J gave up 2 bases and V 5 bases, and 3 bases lay outside the gene matches. The CDR3 sequence is 13 residues long. CDR3 region: CASSAGTAYEQYF. CDR3 nucleotides: TGTGCCAGCAGCGCCGGGACAGCCTACGAGCAGTACTTC.

J is TRBJ2-7 and V is TRBV4-1; no firm D call. The CDR3 has 14 residues. V lost 0 bases and J 2 bases, leaving 8 bases between the germline ends. From germline, CDR1 is MGHRA and CDR2 YSYEKL. CDR3 DNA sequence: TGCGCCAGCAGCCAAGATGCTCGCCCCTACGAGCAGTACTTC. Translation gives CASSQDARPYEQYF.

This chain links TRBV29-1 with TRBJ2-7; the match to TRBD1 covers 9 bases. Germline CDR1 reads SQVTM; CDR2 reads ANQGSEA. The CDR3 is 15 amino acids. V shed 1 base, J shed 4 bases, and the junction held 8 bases outside the gene matches. CDR3 nucleotide sequence: TGCAGCGTTGAAGGGGGGGACAGGGCTCAGTACGAGCAGTACTTC. Amino acids: CSVEGGDRAQYEQYF.

This clonotype has ten or more counts. The V gene is TRBV7-2, the J gene TRBJ2-3; D not certain. The CDR3 has 15 amino acids. Germline CDR1 reads SGHTA; CDR2 reads FQGNSA. With 5 bases removed from V and 2 bases from J, the gap between germline ends came to 14 bases. CDR3 region: CASSKNRLNTDTQYF. CDR3 nucleotide sequence: TGTGCCAGCAGCAAGAATCGGCTCAACACAGATACGCAGTATTTT.

A few counts support this clonotype. The rearrangement uses TRBV7-9 and TRBJ1-4; a weak D match, TRBD1 (5 bases). From germline, CDR1 is SEHNR and CDR2 FQNEAQ (reference sequence). Trimming pared 2 bases from V and 8 bases from J, leaving 15 bases between. CDR3 size: 15 residues. Here the CDR3 reads CASSLPGRDGEKLFF. DNA of the CDR3: TGTGCCAGCAGCTTACCGGGGCGCGATGGGGAAAAACTGTTTTTT. The whole variable domain, remainder taken from reference TRBV7-9 and TRBJ1-4, is DTGVSQNPRHKITKRGQNVTFRCDPISEHNRLYWYRQTLGQGPEFLTYFQNEAQLEKSRLLSDRFSAERPKGSFSTLEIQRTEQGDSAMYLCASSLPGRDGEKLFFGSGTQLSVL.

This clonotype came up a few times. The chain recombines TRBV4-2 with TRBJ2-2, with D perhaps TRBD1 (6 bases). The germline CDR1 and CDR2 sequences are LGHNA and YNFKEQ. This CDR3 contains 16 residues. Trimming shortened V by 0 bases and J by 4 bases, and 12 bases separated the two germline ends. The DNA for the CDR3 is TGTGCCAGCAGCCAAGATATGGACAGCACCACCGGGGAGCTGTTTTTT. This encodes CASSQDMDSTTGELFF.

The chain is built from TRBV7-2 and TRBJ2-2; 11 nucleotides match TRBD2. V was clipped by 5 bases and J by 7 bases; unmatched bases: 9. CDR1 is SGHTA, CDR2 FQGNSA, per germline. The CDR3 is 16 residues long. The CDR3 is CASSGRTSGSHGELFF. The CDR3 region has the DNA TGTGCCAGCAGCGGCCGGACTAGCGGGTCTCACGGGGAGCTGTTTTTT.

This clonotype has ten or more counts. The CDR3 sequence is CATMPGTSGTDTQYF. In DNA form, the CDR3 reads TGTGCCACTATGCCCGGGACTAGCGGCACAGATACGCAGTATTTT. This chain uses TRBV7-9 with TRBJ2-3; 10 bases agree with TRBD2. V trimming: 10 bases; J trimming: 1 base; junction bases outside the gene matches: 8. This CDR3 is built from 15 residues. CDR1 SEHNR and CDR2 FQNEAQ come from the germline V gene (reference sequence).

This chain links TRBV2 with TRBJ2-7, with 8 bases aligning to TRBD1. Germline assignment: CDR1 SNHLY and CDR2 FYNNEI. The CDR3 is 15 amino acids. The V and J ends lost 2 bases and 6 bases, in that order; junction bases with no gene match: 9. CDR3 amino acids: CASSEPDRGEGEQYF. The DNA of the CDR3 is TGTGCCAGCAGTGAACCCGACAGGGGAGAGGGCGAGCAGTACTTC.

This clonotype was seen only a few times. This chain uses TRBV7-3 with TRBJ2-3, with TRBD2 matching over 9 bases. The CDR3 is 14 amino acids. V gave up 5 bases and J gave up 11 bases; unmatched junction bases: 11. Germline CDR1 and CDR2: SGHTA and FQGTGA. The CDR3: CASSPRLAGSMQYF. CDR3 nucleotide sequence: TGTGCCAGCAGCCCCCGGCTAGCGGGGTCAATGCAGTATTTT. Looking up the rest from reference TRBV7-3 and TRBJ2-3 gives the full variable domain: GAGVSQTPSNKVTEKGKYVELRCDPISGHTALYWYRQSLGQGPEFLIYFQGTGAADDSGLPNDRFFAVRPEGSVSTLKIQRTERGDSAVYLCASSPRLAGSMQYFGPGTRLTVL.

This clonotype was counted only a few times. The J gene is TRBJ2-1, the V gene TRBV6-2 or TRBV6-3; 8 bases map to TRBD2. Germline V CDR1 and CDR2: MNHEY, SVGEGT. This CDR3 spans 15 amino acids. The J segment lost 3 bases and the V segment lost 7 bases, leaving 8 bases of the junction unmatched. CDR3 protein: CASTNGTRIYNEQFF. CDR3 in DNA: TGTGCCAGCACAAACGGGACTAGGATCTACAATGAGCAGTTCTTC.

This clonotype was seen only a few times. In DNA, the CDR3 is TGCAGCGTTGAGACCGACGGGAACTATGGCTACACCTTC. It is translated as CSVETDGNYGYTF. V and J are TRBV29-1 and TRBJ1-2, with D unclear. Germline V gene lookup returns CDR1 SQVTM and CDR2 ANQGSEA. The CDR3 is made up of 13 amino acids. Deletions cut 3 bases from V and 2 bases from J, with 10 bases between.

This clonotype has just a few counts. The CDR3 DNA is TGTGCCAGCAGTGAACCGGGTGACGATGAGCAGTTCTTC. This codes for CASSEPGDDEQFF. V gene TRBV25-1 combines with J gene TRBJ2-1; unclear D gene. Trimming stripped 2 bases from V and 8 bases from J, with 10 bases between. From germline, CDR1 is MGHDK and CDR2 SYGVNS. CDR3 size: 13 residues.

This clonotype was picked up many times. The chain recombines TRBV12-3 or TRBV12-4 with TRBJ1-1; D is uncertain. This CDR3 contains 13 residues. Trimming removed 7 bases at V and 2 bases at J, with 11 bases between. Written as DNA, the CDR3 is TGTGCCAGCACCCCGGGAGGTAACACTGAAGCTTTCTTT. It is translated as CASTPGGNTEAFF.

The chain joins TRBV6-4 to TRBJ2-6; 9 bases line up with TRBD1. The length of the CDR3 is 19 residues. Germline V CDR1 and CDR2: MRHNA, SNTAGT. The CDR3 DNA follows: TGTACCTGCAGCCAACTGCGGGACAGGGACCGGCCTGGGGCCAACGTCCTGACTTTC. It codes for CTCSQLRDRDRPGANVLTF.

This clonotype was found many times. The chain combines TRBV29-1 with TRBJ2-5; D gene unclear. Between the trimmed V and J ends, which lost 4 bases and 3 bases, there was a span of 21 bases. The CDR3 contains 16 residues. CDR1 and CDR2 (germline): SQVTM, ANQGSEA. This chain's CDR3 is CSVVPFVLHDKETQYF. Here the CDR3 DNA reads TGCAGCGTTGTCCCTTTCGTGTTACACGATAAAGAGACCCAGTACTTC.